These 8 T cell receptor beta chains were all obtained from the same sample, sequenced in a study of glioma-infiltrating T cells after dendritic cell vaccination. Assay used: immunoSEQ multiplex PCR; TCRdb lists only in-frame clones, some missing. The data show about 50,000 clones, around 89% seen once. Stated time point: after dendritic cell vaccination, including at tumor progression/relapse. Sequenced material: blood, taken after dendritic cell vaccination. The origin of the receptors is a human donor with glioblastoma.

This clone was recorded once. The rearrangement joins TRBV5-1 to TRBJ1-5; D is undetermined. The CDR3 spans 13 residues. The germline CDR1 and CDR2 sequences are SGHRS and YFSETQ. V was shortened by 5 bases and J by 3 bases, with 9 bases between the two germline ends. The CDR3 spells CASRHDNNQPQHF. The DNA of the CDR3 is TGCGCCAGCAGACACGACAACAATCAGCCCCAGCATTTT.

The genes are TRBV6-1 and TRBJ1-1; D is undetermined. V was pared by 7 bases and J by 1 base, with 13 bases between. The CDR3 spans 14 residues. Germline lookup yields CDR1 MNHNS and CDR2 SASEGT. The CDR3 DNA reads TGTGCCAGCAAGCTCGAACCGAAGAACACTGAAGCTTTCTTT. Translation: CASKLEPKNTEAFF.

This clone has a single count. The CDR3 protein is CGTKAGTGGQPQHF. CDR3 DNA sequence: TGTGGCACGAAGGCTGGGACAGGGGGACAGCCCCAGCATTTT. The V and J genes are TRBV19 and TRBJ1-5, with 11 bases aligning to TRBD1. This CDR3 has 14 residues. Germline CDR1 and CDR2: LNHDA and SQIVND (reference sequence). Based on the CDR3 plus reference TRBV19 and TRBJ1-5, the full variable domain is DGGITQSPKYLFRKEGQNVTLSCEQNLNHDAMYWYRQDPGQGLRLIYYSQIVNDFQKGDIAEGYSVSREKKESFPLTVTSAQKNPTAFYLCGTKAGTGGQPQHFGDGTRLSIL.

This chain links TRBV15 with TRBJ1-5; tentative D call: TRBD1 (6 bases). The V end was cut by 0 bases, the J end by 5 bases, with 14 bases between. This CDR3 has 16 amino acids. CDR1 LNHNV and CDR2 YYDKDF come from the germline V gene (reference sequence). The CDR3 spells CATSRDPGGTHQPQHF. As DNA, the CDR3 is TGTGCCACCAGCAGAGATCCTGGGGGCACCCATCAGCCCCAGCATTTT.

The chain carries TRBV7-9 and TRBJ2-1, with TRBD1 matching 9 bases. The trim removed 5 bases at V and 7 bases at J, leaving 9 bases unmatched. Germline V gene sequence: CDR1 SEHNR, CDR2 FQNEAQ (reference sequence). The CDR3 sequence is 15 residues long. CDR3 residues: CASSPRTGARNEQFF. The DNA for the CDR3 is TGTGCCAGCAGCCCACGGACAGGGGCTAGGAATGAGCAGTTCTTC.

The chain employs TRBV10-3 and TRBJ2-1, with D tentatively TRBD1 (5 bases). V was shortened by 3 bases and J by 7 bases, with 10 bases between the two germline ends. The germline gives CDR1 ENHRY, CDR2 SYGVKD. The CDR3 has 13 residues. CDR3 sequence reads: CAISEGVINEQFF. As DNA, the CDR3 is TGTGCCATCAGTGAAGGGGTGATAAATGAGCAGTTCTTC.

The rearrangement links TRBV7-9 to TRBJ1-5; D ambiguous. The V end was cut by 5 bases, the J end by 5 bases, with 13 bases between. The CDR3 length is 14 residues. Germline-derived CDR1 and CDR2 are SEHNR and FQNEAQ (reference sequence). CDR3 sequence reads: CASSATGVHQPQHF. In DNA, the CDR3 is TGTGCCAGCAGCGCGACCGGGGTACATCAGCCCCAGCATTTT.

V usage is TRBV2 and J usage is TRBJ2-3; tentatively, D is TRBD2 (5 bases). Trimming shortened V by 2 bases and J by 3 bases, and 18 bases separated the two germline ends. CDR3 length: 17 amino acids. The V gene's germline CDR1 is SNHLY and CDR2 FYNNEI. The CDR3 sequence is CASSENMGSGRTDTQYF. In DNA, the CDR3 is TGTGCCAGCAGTGAAAATATGGGGAGCGGCAGGACAGATACGCAGTATTTT.